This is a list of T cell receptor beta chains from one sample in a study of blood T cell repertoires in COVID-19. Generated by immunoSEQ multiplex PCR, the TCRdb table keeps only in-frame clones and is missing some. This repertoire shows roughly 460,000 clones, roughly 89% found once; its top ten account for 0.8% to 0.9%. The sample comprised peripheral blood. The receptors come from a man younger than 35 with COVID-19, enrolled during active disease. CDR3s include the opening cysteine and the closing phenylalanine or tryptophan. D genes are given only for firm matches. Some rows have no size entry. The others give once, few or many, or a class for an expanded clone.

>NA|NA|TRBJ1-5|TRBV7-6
CASSNGSGPQHF
TGTGCCAGCAGCAATGGCAGTGGGCCCCAGCATTTT
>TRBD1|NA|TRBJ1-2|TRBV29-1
CSVEEAGTGANYGYTF
TGCAGCGTTGAAGAGGCAGGGACAGGAGCTAACTATGGCTACACCTTC
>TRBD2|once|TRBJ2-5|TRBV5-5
CASSPRTSGGDETQYF
TGTGCCAGCAGCCCAAGGACTAGCGGGGGAGATGAGACCCAGTACTTC
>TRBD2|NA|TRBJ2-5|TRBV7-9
CASTDTSGGEGGETQYF
TGTGCCAGCACCGACACTAGCGGGGGAGAGGGTGGAGAGACCCAGTACTTC
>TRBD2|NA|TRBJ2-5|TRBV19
CATKTSGGAPETQYF
TGTGCCACCAAAACTAGCGGGGGGGCCCCAGAGACCCAGTACTTC
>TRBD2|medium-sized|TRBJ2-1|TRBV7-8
CASRSRGVSYNEQFF
TGTGCCAGCAGGTCTCGGGGGGTTTCCTACAATGAGCAGTTCTTC
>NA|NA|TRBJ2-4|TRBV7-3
CASRGQGLIQYF
TGTGCCAGCAGGGGTCAGGGGTTAATTCAGTACTTC
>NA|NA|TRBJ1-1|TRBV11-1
CASSFQGNTEAFF
TGTGCCAGCAGCTTCCAGGGGAACACTGAAGCTTTCTTT
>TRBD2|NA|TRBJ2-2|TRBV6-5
CASSSGRDTGELFF
TGTGCCAGCAGTAGCGGGAGAGACACCGGGGAGCTGTTTTTT
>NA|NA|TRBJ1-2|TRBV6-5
CASCPGNYGYTF
TGTGCCAGCTGCCCGGGGAACTATGGCTACACCTTC
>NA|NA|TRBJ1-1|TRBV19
CASSIAAGVGNTEAFF
TGTGCCAGTAGTATCGCCGCAGGGGTAGGGAACACTGAAGCTTTCTTT
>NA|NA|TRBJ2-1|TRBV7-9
CASRSGSSYNEQFF
TGTGCCAGCAGGTCTGGGAGCTCCTACAATGAGCAGTTCTTC
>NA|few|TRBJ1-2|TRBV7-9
CASSFTAQNYGYTF
TGTGCCAGCAGCTTTACTGCACAGAACTATGGCTACACCTTC
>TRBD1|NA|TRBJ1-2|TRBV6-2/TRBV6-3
CASSSRDSFVYGYTF
TGTGCCAGCAGTTCTCGGGACAGCTTTGTCTATGGCTACACCTTC
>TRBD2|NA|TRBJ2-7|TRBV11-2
CASSFYSTGLAGGEQYF
TGTGCCAGCAGCTTCTATTCTACGGGACTAGCGGGGGGCGAGCAGTACTTC
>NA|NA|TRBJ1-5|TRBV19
CASSPGHLSNQPQHF
TGTGCCAGTAGTCCCGGACACCTTAGCAATCAGCCCCAGCATTTT
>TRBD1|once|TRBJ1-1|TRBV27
CASSFDRVRTEAFF
TGTGCCAGCAGTTTCGACAGGGTACGTACTGAAGCTTTCTTT
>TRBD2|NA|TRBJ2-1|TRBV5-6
CASSRRLAGAGWHEQFF
TGTGCCAGCAGCCGGCGACTAGCGGGAGCGGGTTGGCATGAGCAGTTCTTC
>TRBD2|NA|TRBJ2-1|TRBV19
CASSMSSGRASYNEQFF
TGTGCCAGTAGTATGAGTAGCGGGAGGGCGTCCTACAATGAGCAGTTCTTC
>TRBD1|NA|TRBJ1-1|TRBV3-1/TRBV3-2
CASSQRTGAPEAFF
TGTGCCAGCAGCCAAAGGACAGGGGCACCGGAAGCTTTCTTT
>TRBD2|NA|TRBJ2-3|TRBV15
CATSRGGGITDTQYF
TGTGCCACCAGCAGAGGCGGGGGGATAACAGATACGCAGTATTTT
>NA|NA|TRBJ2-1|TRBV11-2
CASSFWGRGDEQFF
TGTGCCAGCAGCTTTTGGGGGAGGGGGGATGAGCAGTTCTTC
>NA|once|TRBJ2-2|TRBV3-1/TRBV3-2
CASSRGGGTGELFF
TGTGCCAGCAGCCGAGGGGGTGGGACCGGGGAGCTGTTTTTT
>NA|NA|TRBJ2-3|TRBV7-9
CASSLRPGDGTDTQYF
TGTGCCAGCAGCTTAAGGCCAGGGGATGGCACAGATACGCAGTATTTT
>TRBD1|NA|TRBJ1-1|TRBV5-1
CASGDRPNTEAFF
TGCGCCAGCGGGGACAGACCCAACACTGAAGCTTTCTTT
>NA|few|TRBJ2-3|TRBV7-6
CASSLAGQHGADTQYF
TGTGCCAGCAGCTTAGCGGGGCAGCATGGAGCAGATACGCAGTATTTT
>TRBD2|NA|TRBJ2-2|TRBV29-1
CSVEGAGGNTGELFF
TGCAGCGTTGAAGGAGCGGGGGGTAACACCGGGGAGCTGTTTTTT
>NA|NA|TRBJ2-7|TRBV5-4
CASSLAIGHLYEQYF
TGTGCCAGCAGCTTGGCAATAGGACACTTGTACGAGCAGTACTTC
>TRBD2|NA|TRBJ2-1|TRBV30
CAWSLSGSQFF
TGTGCCTGGAGTTTAAGCGGGAGTCAGTTCTTC
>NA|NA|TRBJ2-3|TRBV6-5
CASRVWGRADTQYF
TGTGCCAGCAGGGTGTGGGGGCGTGCAGATACGCAGTATTTT
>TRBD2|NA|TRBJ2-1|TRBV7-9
CASSFAFGASGTYNEQFF
TGTGCCAGCAGCTTTGCTTTTGGGGCTAGCGGAACCTACAATGAGCAGTTCTTC
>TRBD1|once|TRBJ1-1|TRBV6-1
CASSSKGQGSTEAFF
TGTGCCAGCAGCAGCAAGGGACAGGGATCGACTGAAGCTTTCTTT
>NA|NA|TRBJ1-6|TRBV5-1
CASSLGQDYSPLHF
TGCGCCAGCAGCTTGGGGCAGGATTATTCACCCCTCCACTTT
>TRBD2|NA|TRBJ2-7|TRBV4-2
CASSQGVRRESGPYEQYF
TGTGCCAGCAGCCAAGGCGTTCGGCGGGAGAGTGGCCCCTACGAGCAGTACTTC
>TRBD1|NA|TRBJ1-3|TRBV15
CATSKGTGGIAGNTIYF
TGTGCCACCAGCAAAGGGACAGGGGGGATTGCCGGAAACACCATATATTTT
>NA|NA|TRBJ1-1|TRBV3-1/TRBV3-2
CASSQSLRVNTEAFF
TGTGCCAGCAGCCAGTCTTTACGGGTGAACACTGAAGCTTTCTTT